The clone carrying this T cell receptor (beta chain) occurred a few times. RNA transcripts gave rise to amplified TCR beta CDR3 regions. The study used the HTBI primer set for a first-round RT-PCR of the TCR CDR3. TCRdb ran MiXCR on the multiplex PCR reads and lists one entry per CDR3 protein. Of about 250,000 distinct CDR3 sequences in the sample, about 25% were seen once. The source of the sample is a study of T cells in Graves' hyperthyroidism and ophthalmopathy. For the diagnoses, clinical symptoms, serum thyroxine and TRAb, thyroid ultrasound and orbital computed tomography were used. The PBMCs had their origin in 7.5 to 10 ml of fresh peripheral blood. Germline-derived CDR1 and CDR2 are LGHNA and YNFKEQ. The V and J ends lost 1 base and 2 bases, in that order; junction bases with no gene match: 6. The CDR3 loop spans 16 amino acids.

Sequencing was performed on blood. The TCR originated in a woman in her forties with Graves' ophthalmopathy. The genes are TRBV4-2 and TRBJ2-7; 9 bases line up with TRBD1. CDR3 nucleotide sequence: TGTGCCAGCAGCCAAGCCGGACAGGGGATAGCCTACGAGCAGTACTTC. As protein: CASSQAGQGIAYEQYF.